The 21 T cell receptor beta chains below come from one sample, sequenced in a study of OX40 agonist ivuxolimab in advanced cancers. Some clones are missing from TCRdb's copy, which holds only in-frame ones; the method was immunoSEQ multiplex PCR. This sample has under 80,000 clones, with 85% to 90% found just once. The input for sequencing was CD4+ or CD8+ T cells sorted from blood, taken in a trial of the OX40 agonist ivuxolimab. These receptors were obtained from an adult with an advanced solid tumor such as melanoma, head and neck, liver or kidney cancer.

CDR3 DNA sequence: TGTGCCAGCAGACGCAGCCCTACCGCTAGTTCACCCCTCCACTTT. Its translation: CASRRSPTASSPLHF. The rearrangement uses TRBV6-5 and TRBJ1-6; D unresolved. From germline, CDR1 is MNHEY and CDR2 SVGAGI. The V and J ends lost 6 bases and 9 bases respectively, with 18 bases between them. This CDR3 spans 15 amino acids.

The chain recombines TRBV6-5 with TRBJ1-6; TRBD1 matches at 7 bases. V gave up 2 bases and J gave up 4 bases; unmatched junction bases: 5. CDR1 and CDR2 from the germline V gene are MNHEY and SVGAGI. There are 16 residues in the CDR3. CDR3 nucleotide sequence: TGTGCCAGCAGTTACGGAGGGACAGCTTATAATTCACCCCTCCACTTT. Translation: CASSYGGTAYNSPLHF.

The chain is built from TRBV5-1 and TRBJ1-1; TRBD1 is a possible D gene (5 bases). CDR1 and CDR2 from the germline V gene are SGHRS and YFSETQ. CDR3 length: 14 residues. V was cut by 3 bases and J by 2 bases, with 11 bases left in between. The CDR3 bases are TGCGCCAGCAGCTATGGGACGGGAAACACTGAAGCTTTCTTT. Its translation: CASSYGTGNTEAFF.

The chain uses TRBV7-2 and TRBJ2-7, with TRBD2 matching over 9 bases. This CDR3 is built from 14 residues. Germline CDR1 is SGHTA and CDR2 is FQGNSA. Germline trimming cut 3 bases from V and 7 bases from J; bases unmatched to any gene: 7. In DNA, the CDR3 is TGTGCCAGCAGCTTGGGACTAGCCTACGAAGAGCAGTACTTC. Protein sequence: CASSLGLAYEEQYF. Combining the CDR3 with reference TRBV7-2 and TRBJ2-7 gives the whole variable domain GAGVSQSPSNKVTEKGKDVELRCDPISGHTALYWYRQSLGQGLEFLIYFQGNSAPDKSGLPSDRFSAERTGGSVSTLTIQRTQQEDSAVYLCASSLGLAYEEQYFGPGTRLTVT.

V and J are TRBV27 and TRBJ2-2, with TRBD1 as a possible D gene (6 bases). The CDR3 is made up of 14 amino acids. Trimming took off 4 bases at V and 5 bases at J, with 11 bases between the two ends. Per germline, CDR1 MNHEY and CDR2 SMNVEV (reference sequence). The DNA for the CDR3 is TGTGCCAGCAGTTCCCCAGGGGTTACCGGGGAGCTGTTTTTT. Translation: CASSSPGVTGELFF.

V gene TRBV7-6 combines with J gene TRBJ2-2, with a tentative D call TRBD2 (6 bases). This CDR3 contains 15 residues. Germline V gene lookup returns CDR1 SGHVS and CDR2 FNYEAQ. Trimming left V 8 bases short and J 0 bases short, with 13 bases between. The CDR3 protein is CASSKSGSNTGELFF. For the CDR3, the DNA is TGTGCCAGCTCAAAGAGCGGGTCGAACACCGGGGAGCTGTTTTTT.

The chain recombines TRBV6-5 with TRBJ1-3; unclear D gene. The CDR3 is made up of 15 amino acids. Germline CDR1 MNHEY, CDR2 SVGAGI. V was cut by 6 bases and J by 2 bases, with 14 bases left in between. The DNA of the CDR3 is TGTGCCAGCAGACCGATCAGGAGTACTGGAAACACCATATATTTT. Amino acids: CASRPIRSTGNTIYF.

For the CDR3, the DNA is TGTGCCAGCAGCCCTACTAGCGGGAGATACACCGGGGAGCTGTTTTTT. Amino acid sequence: CASSPTSGRYTGELFF. The rearrangement uses TRBV7-3 and TRBJ2-2; 11 bases map to TRBD2. V was pared by 5 bases and J by 3 bases, with 5 bases of the junction left unmatched. The CDR3 has 16 amino acids. Germline V gives CDR1 SGHTA, CDR2 FQGTGA.

The CDR3 bases are TGTGCCAGCAGCGTGGGAGGGAACGGGAATTTCGATGAGCAGTTCTTC. Its protein is CASSVGGNGNFDEQFF. The V call is TRBV9, the J call TRBJ2-1; 7 nucleotides agree with TRBD2. The CDR3 runs 16 residues. The V gene end was trimmed by 2 bases and the J gene end by 8 bases; junction bases not matched to a gene: 13. Germline CDR1 SGDLS, CDR2 YYNGEE.

The J gene is TRBJ1-1, the V gene TRBV5-4, with 7 nucleotides matching TRBD1. J was trimmed by 7 bases and V by 0 bases; bases with no gene match: 6. In germline, CDR1 is SGHNT, CDR2 YYREEE (reference sequence). This CDR3 region has 14 residues. The CDR3 DNA follows: TGTGCCAGCAGCTTGGAGGGGACAGCTTTTGAAGCTTTCTTT. As protein: CASSLEGTAFEAFF.

The V gene is TRBV6-6, the J gene TRBJ2-3; TRBD2 aligns across 11 bases. The CDR3 totals 16 residues. The germline V gene has CDR1 MNHNY and CDR2 SVGAGI (reference sequence). V shed 7 bases, J shed 0 bases, and the junction held 6 bases outside the gene matches. CDR3 loop: CASTGLAAFSTDTQYF. The CDR3, as DNA: TGTGCCAGCACGGGACTAGCGGCTTTTAGCACAGATACGCAGTATTTT.

The chain uses TRBV14 and TRBJ1-3; D is perhaps TRBD1 (5 bases). The CDR3 runs 16 residues. CDR1 and CDR2 from the germline V gene are SGHDN and FVKESK. V shed 1 base and J shed 2 bases, with 12 bases lying between them. In DNA, the CDR3 is TGTGCCAGCAGCCAAGGATCTGGCAGGGCTGGAAACACCATATATTTT. Protein: CASSQGSGRAGNTIYF.

The gene calls are TRBV9 and TRBJ2-3; 13 bases fit TRBD2. There are 16 residues in the CDR3. The germline gives CDR1 SGDLS, CDR2 YYNGEE. V shed 3 bases and J 3 bases; nucleotides not matched to a gene: 4. CDR3 DNA: TGTGCCAGCAGCGGACGACTAGCGGGAGGAACAGATACGCAGTATTTT. Protein: CASSGRLAGGTDTQYF.

The chain is built from TRBV14 and TRBJ2-1; D gene uncertain. Germline V gene sequence: CDR1 SGHDN, CDR2 FVKESK. V shed 5 bases and J shed 4 bases, with 3 bases lying between them. The CDR3 is made up of 11 amino acids. The CDR3 protein is CASSGYNEQFF. The CDR3 nucleotides are TGTGCCAGCAGCGGGTACAATGAGCAGTTCTTC.

The chain joins TRBV19 to TRBJ1-2; TRBD1 is a possible D gene (6 bases). The germline CDR1 and CDR2 sequences are LNHDA and SQIVND (reference sequence). Trimming cost V 7 bases and J 5 bases, with 14 bases left between them. The CDR3 is 13 residues long. The CDR3 loop is CASNVQGGYGYTF. Here the CDR3 DNA reads TGTGCCAGTAATGTACAGGGTGGATATGGCTACACCTTC.

This chain links TRBV4-2 with TRBJ2-7; D is undetermined. CDR1 is LGHNA and CDR2 is YNFKEQ in the germline V gene. The CDR3 is 16 residues long. Deletions cut 3 bases from V and 7 bases from J, with 22 bases between. CDR3 region: CASSQSGPRFIEEQYF. The DNA for the CDR3 is TGTGCCAGCAGCCAGTCCGGACCGCGTTTCATCGAAGAGCAGTACTTC.

The rearrangement uses TRBV5-1 and TRBJ2-5, with 14 bases fitting TRBD2. The CDR3 totals 17 residues. Germline V gives CDR1 SGHRS, CDR2 YFSETQ. Losses at the gene ends were 6 bases for V and 5 bases for J; bases not matched to a gene: 12. CDR3 nucleotide sequence: TGCGCCAGCAATGGACTAGCGGGAGGACCCCCAGGGGAGACCCAGTACTTC. Its translation: CASNGLAGGPPGETQYF.

This clone appeared once. This rearrangement joins TRBV2 to TRBJ2-2; D not certain. V lost 4 bases, J lost 7 bases, and 13 bases lay in between. Germline V gene lookup returns CDR1 SNHLY and CDR2 FYNNEI. The length of the CDR3 is 14 residues. In nucleotides, the CDR3 is TGTGCCAGCAGTGTAAAATTAACCGGCGGGGAGCTGTTTTTT. This encodes CASSVKLTGGELFF.

The chain carries TRBV18 and TRBJ2-5, with a possible D match to TRBD2 (5 bases). Germline V gene sequence: CDR1 KGHSH, CDR2 LQKENI. The CDR3 is 14 amino acids. Trimming left V 2 bases short and J 5 bases short, with 12 bases between. CDR3 sequence (DNA): TGTGCCAGCTCACCATTTTCCGGGGAGGAGACCCAGTACTTC. This gives the protein CASSPFSGEETQYF. Full variable domain (missing parts from reference TRBV18 and TRBJ2-5): NAGVMQNPRHLVRRRGQEARLRCSPMKGHSHVYWYRQLPEEGLKFMVYLQKENIIDESGMPKERFSAEFPKEGPSILRIQQVVRGDSAAYFCASSPFSGEETQYFGPGTRLLVL.

The CDR3 sequence is CASSQDAGTYNEQFF. The CDR3 DNA reads TGCGCCAGCAGCCAAGATGCGGGAACGTACAATGAGCAGTTCTTC. The V and J genes are TRBV4-3 and TRBJ2-1, with TRBD2 as a possible D gene (6 bases). Trimming stripped 0 bases from V and 4 bases from J, with 10 bases between. Germline V gene sequence: CDR1 LGHNA, CDR2 YSLEER. This CDR3 spans 15 amino acids.

V usage is TRBV5-6 and J usage is TRBJ2-3; 8 bases fit TRBD2. This CDR3 is 16 amino acids long. With 3 bases clipped from V and 2 bases from J, the junction kept 8 bases outside the gene matches. CDR1 is SGHDT and CDR2 is YYEEEE in the germline V gene. The CDR3 is CASSYRLAPDTDTQYF. The CDR3 DNA reads as TGTGCCAGCAGCTACCGACTAGCGCCCGACACAGATACGCAGTATTTT. The full variable domain, its missing parts supplied by reference TRBV5-6 and TRBJ2-3, is DAGVTQSPTHLIKTRGQQVTLRCSPKSGHDTVSWYQQALGQGPQFIFQYYEEEERQRGNFPDRFSGHQFPNYSSELNVNALLLGDSALYLCASSYRLAPDTDTQYFGPGTRLTVL.